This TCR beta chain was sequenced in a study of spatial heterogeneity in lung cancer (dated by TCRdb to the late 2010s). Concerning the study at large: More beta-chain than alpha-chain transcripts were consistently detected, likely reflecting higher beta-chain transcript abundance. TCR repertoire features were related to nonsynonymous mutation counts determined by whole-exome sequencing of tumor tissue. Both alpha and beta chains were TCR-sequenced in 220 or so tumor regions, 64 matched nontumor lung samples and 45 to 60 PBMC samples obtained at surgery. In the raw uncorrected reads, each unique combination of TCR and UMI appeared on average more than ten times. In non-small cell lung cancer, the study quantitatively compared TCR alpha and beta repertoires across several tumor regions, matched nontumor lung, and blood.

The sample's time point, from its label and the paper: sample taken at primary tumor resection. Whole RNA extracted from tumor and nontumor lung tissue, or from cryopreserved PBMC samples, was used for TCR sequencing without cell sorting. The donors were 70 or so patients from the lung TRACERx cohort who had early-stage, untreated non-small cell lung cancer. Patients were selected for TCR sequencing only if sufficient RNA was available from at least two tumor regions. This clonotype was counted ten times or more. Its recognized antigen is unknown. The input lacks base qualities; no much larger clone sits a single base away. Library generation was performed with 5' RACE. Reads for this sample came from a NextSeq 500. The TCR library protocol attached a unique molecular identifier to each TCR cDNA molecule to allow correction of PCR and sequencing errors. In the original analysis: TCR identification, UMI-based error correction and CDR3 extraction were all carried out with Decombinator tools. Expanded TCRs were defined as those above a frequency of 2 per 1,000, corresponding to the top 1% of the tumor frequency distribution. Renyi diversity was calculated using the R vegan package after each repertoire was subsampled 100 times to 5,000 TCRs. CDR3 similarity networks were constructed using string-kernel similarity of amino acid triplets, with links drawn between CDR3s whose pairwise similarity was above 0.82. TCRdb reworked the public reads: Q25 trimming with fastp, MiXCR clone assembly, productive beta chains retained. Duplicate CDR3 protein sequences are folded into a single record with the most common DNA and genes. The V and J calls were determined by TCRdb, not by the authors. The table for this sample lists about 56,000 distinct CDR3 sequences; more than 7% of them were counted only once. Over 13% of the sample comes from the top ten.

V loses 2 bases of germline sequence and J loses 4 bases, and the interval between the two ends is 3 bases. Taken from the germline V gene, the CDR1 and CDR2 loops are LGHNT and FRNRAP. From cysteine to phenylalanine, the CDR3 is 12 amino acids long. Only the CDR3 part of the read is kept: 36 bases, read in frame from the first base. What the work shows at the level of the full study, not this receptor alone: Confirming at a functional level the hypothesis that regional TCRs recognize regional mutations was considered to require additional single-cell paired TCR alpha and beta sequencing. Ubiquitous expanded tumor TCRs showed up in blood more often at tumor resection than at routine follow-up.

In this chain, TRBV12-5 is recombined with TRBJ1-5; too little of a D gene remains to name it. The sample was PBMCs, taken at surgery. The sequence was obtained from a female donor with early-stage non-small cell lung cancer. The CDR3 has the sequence CASGLRNQPQHF. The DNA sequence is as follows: TGTGCTAGTGGTTTGCGAAATCAGCCCCAGCATTTT.